This T cell receptor (beta chain) was captured in a study of shared T cell receptors in the human thymus. Comment on this clone: At one end the junction does not follow the germline gene, possibly because of a read error.

Clones were sequenced by immunoSEQ multiplex PCR, and TCRdb holds only the in-frame ones, with some missing. The data hold hundreds of thousands of clones, with approximately 80% observed a single time. The CDR3 loop spans 14 amino acids. Germline CDR1 is MNHNS and CDR2 is SASEGT. These data were also reused for a study on human thymus T cells. Per that study: The study used thymus tissue resected during corrective heart surgery. Use of V and J genes seemed skewed within the thymic and blood repertoires. There were highly overlapping thymic repertoires among unrelated individuals, as related research reported.

The chain links TRBV6-1 to TRBJ1-5; no reliable D call. Sequencing was done on a sample of thymocytes. This TCR was recovered from a boy in the first two years of life with a congenital heart defect. In DNA, the CDR3 is TGTTCCAGCAGTGTCAGAGGAGAAGATCAGCCCCAGCATTTT. Residues: CSSSVRGEDQPQHF.